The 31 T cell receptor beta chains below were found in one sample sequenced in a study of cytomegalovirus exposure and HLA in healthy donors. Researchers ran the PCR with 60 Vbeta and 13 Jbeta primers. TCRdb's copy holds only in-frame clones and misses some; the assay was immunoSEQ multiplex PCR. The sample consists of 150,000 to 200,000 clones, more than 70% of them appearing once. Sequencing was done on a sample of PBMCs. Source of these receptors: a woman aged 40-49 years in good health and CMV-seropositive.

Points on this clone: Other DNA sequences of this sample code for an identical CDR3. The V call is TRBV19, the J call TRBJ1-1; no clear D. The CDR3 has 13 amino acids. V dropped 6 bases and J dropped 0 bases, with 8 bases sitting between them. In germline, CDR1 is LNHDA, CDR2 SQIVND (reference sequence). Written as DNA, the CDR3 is TGTGCCAGTAGCCCGACTGTGAACACTGAAGCTTTCTTT. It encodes CASSPTVNTEAFF.

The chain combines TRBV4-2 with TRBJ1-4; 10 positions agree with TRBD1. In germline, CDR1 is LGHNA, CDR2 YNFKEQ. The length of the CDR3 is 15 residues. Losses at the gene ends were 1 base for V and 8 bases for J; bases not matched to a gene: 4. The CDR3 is CASSQGTGGLEKLFF. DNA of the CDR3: TGTGCCAGCAGCCAAGGGACAGGGGGGTTGGAAAAACTGTTTTTT.

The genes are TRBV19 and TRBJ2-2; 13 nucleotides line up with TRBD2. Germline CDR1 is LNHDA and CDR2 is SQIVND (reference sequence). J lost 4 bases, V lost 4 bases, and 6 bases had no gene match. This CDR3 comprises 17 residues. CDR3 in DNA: TGTGCCAGTAGTAATGGAGGACTAGCGGGAGCCACCGGGGAGCTGTTTTTT. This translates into CASSNGGLAGATGELFF.

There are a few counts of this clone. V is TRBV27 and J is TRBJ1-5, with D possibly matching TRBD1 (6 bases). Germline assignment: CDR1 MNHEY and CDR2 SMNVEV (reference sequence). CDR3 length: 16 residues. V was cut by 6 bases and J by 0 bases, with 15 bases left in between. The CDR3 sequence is CASSPRTAFSNQPQHF. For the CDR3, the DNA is TGTGCCAGCAGCCCAAGGACAGCTTTTAGCAATCAGCCCCAGCATTTT.

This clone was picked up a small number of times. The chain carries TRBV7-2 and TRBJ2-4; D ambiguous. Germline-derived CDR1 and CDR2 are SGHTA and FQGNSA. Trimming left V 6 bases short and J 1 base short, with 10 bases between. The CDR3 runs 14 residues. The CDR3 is CASSMAPAKNIQYF. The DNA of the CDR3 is TGTGCCAGCAGTATGGCACCCGCCAAAAACATTCAGTACTTC.

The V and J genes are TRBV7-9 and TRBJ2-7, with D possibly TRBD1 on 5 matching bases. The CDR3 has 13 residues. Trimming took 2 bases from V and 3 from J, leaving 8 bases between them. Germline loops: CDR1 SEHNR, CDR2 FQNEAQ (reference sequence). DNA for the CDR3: TGTGCCAGCAGCTTATGGACAAGCTACGAGCAGTACTTC. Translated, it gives CASSLWTSYEQYF.

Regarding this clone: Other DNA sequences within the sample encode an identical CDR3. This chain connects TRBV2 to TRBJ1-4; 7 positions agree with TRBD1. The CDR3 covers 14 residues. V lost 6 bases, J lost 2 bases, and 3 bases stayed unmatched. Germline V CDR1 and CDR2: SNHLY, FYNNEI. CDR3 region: CASSGQVTNEKLFF. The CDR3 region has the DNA TGTGCCAGCAGCGGACAGGTTACTAATGAAAAACTGTTTTTT.

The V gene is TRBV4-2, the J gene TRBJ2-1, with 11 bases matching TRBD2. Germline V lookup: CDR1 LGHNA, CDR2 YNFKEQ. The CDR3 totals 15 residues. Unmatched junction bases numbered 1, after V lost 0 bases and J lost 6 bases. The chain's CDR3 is CASSQEGTSGNEQFF. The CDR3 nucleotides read TGTGCCAGCAGCCAAGAAGGGACTAGCGGCAATGAGCAGTTCTTC.

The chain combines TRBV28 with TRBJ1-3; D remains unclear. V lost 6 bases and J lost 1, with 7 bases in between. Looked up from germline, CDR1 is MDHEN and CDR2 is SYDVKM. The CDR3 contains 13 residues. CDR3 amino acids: CASRRASGNTIYF. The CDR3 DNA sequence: TGTGCCAGCAGAAGAGCATCTGGAAACACCATATATTTT.

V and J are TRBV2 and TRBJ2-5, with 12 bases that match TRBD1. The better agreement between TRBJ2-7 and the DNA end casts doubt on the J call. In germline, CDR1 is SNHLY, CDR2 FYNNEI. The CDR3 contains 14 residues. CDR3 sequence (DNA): TGTGCCAGCAGTGAGGGACAGGGGGCTCACGAGCAGTACTTC. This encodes CASSEGQGAHEQYF.

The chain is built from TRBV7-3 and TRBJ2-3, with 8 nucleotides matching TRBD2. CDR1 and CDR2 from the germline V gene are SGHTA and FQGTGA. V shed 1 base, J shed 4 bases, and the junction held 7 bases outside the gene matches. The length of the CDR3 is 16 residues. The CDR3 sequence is CASSLMAGGAPDTQYF. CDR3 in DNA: TGTGCCAGCAGCTTAATGGCGGGAGGTGCTCCAGATACGCAGTATTTT.

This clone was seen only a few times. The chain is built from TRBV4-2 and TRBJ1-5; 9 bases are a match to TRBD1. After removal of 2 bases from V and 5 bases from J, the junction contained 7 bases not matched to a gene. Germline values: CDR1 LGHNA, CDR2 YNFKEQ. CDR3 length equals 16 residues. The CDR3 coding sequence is TGTGCCAGCAGCCAACCGGGACAGGGTGTCGATCAGCCCCAGCATTTT. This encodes CASSQPGQGVDQPQHF.

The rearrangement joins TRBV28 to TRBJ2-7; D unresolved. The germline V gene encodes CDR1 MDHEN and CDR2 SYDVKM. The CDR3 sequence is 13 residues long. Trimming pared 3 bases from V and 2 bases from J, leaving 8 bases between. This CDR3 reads CASSFVSPYEQYF. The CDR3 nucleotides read TGTGCCAGCAGTTTTGTAAGCCCCTACGAGCAGTACTTC.

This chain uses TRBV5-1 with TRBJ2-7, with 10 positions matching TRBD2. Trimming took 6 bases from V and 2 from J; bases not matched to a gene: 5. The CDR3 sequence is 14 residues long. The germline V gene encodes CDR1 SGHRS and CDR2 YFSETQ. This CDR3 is CASTTSGDTYEQYF. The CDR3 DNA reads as TGCGCCAGCACTACTAGCGGGGACACCTACGAGCAGTACTTC.

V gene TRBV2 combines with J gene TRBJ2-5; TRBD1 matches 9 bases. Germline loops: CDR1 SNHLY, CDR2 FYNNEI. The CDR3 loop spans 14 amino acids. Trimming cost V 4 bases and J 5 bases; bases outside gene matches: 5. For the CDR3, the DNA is TGTGCCAGCAGTGTGGGACAGGGAGCGGAGACCCAGTACTTC. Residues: CASSVGQGAETQYF.

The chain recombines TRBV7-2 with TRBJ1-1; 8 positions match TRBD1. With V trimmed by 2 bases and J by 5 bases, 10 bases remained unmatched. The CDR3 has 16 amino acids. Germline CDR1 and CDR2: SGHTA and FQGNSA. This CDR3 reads CASSLRGTTGGTEAFF. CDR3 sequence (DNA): TGTGCCAGCAGCTTAAGGGGAACAACAGGGGGAACTGAAGCTTTCTTT.

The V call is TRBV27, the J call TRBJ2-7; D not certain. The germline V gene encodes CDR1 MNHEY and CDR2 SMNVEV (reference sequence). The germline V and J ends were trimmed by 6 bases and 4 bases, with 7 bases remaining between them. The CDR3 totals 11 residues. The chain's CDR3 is CASSNMYEQYF. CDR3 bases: TGTGCCAGCAGCAACATGTACGAGCAGTACTTC.

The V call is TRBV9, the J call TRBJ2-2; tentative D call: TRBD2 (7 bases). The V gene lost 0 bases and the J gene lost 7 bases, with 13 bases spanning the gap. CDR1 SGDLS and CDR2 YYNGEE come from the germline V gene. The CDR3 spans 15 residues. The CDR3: CASSVGGGGNGELFF. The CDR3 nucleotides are TGTGCCAGCAGCGTAGGGGGAGGGGGAAACGGGGAGCTGTTTTTT.

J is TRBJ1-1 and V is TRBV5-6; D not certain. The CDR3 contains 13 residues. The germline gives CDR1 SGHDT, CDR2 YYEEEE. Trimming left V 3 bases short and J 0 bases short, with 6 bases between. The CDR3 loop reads CASSSGLNTEAFF. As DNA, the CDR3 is TGTGCCAGCAGCTCAGGCCTGAACACTGAAGCTTTCTTT. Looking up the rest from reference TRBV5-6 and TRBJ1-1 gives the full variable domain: DAGVTQSPTHLIKTRGQQVTLRCSPKSGHDTVSWYQQALGQGPQFIFQYYEEEERQRGNFPDRFSGHQFPNYSSELNVNALLLGDSALYLCASSSGLNTEAFFGQGTRLTVV.

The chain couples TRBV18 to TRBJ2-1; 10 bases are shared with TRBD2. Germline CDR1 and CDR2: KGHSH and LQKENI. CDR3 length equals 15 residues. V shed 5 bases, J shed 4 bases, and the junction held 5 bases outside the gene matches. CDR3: CASSKRTSGYNEQFF. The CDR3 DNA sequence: TGTGCCAGCTCAAAGAGGACTAGCGGTTACAATGAGCAGTTCTTC. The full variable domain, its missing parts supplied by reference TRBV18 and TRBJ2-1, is NAGVMQNPRHLVRRRGQEARLRCSPMKGHSHVYWYRQLPEEGLKFMVYLQKENIIDESGMPKERFSAEFPKEGPSILRIQQVVRGDSAAYFCASSKRTSGYNEQFFGPGTRLTVL.

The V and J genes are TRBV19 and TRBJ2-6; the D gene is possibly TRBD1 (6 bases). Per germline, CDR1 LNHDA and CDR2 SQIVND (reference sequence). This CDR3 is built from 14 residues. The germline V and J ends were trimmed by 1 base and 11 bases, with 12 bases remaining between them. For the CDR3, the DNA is TGTGCCAGTAGTATAGGGGCAGGGGATTACGTCCTGACTTTC. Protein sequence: CASSIGAGDYVLTF.

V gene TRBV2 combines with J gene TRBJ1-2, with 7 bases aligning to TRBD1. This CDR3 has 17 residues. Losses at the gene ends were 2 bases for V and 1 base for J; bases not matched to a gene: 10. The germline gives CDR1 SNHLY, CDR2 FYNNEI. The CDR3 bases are TGTGCCAGCAGTGAATGGGTGACAGGGACAATTAACTATGGCTACACCTTC. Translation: CASSEWVTGTINYGYTF.

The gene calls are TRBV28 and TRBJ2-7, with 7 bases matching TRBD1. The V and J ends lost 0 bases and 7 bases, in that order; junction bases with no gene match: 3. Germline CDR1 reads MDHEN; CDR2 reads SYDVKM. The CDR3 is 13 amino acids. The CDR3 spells CASSLWTGSEQYF. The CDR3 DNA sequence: TGTGCCAGCAGTTTATGGACAGGGTCGGAGCAGTACTTC.

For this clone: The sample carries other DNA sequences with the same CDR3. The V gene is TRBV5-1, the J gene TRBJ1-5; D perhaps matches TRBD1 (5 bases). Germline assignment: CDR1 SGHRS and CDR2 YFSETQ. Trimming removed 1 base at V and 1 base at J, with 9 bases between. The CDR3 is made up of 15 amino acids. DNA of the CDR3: TGCGCCAGCAGCTTGTCCGGGGGGAGCAATCAGCCCCAGCATTTT. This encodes CASSLSGGSNQPQHF.

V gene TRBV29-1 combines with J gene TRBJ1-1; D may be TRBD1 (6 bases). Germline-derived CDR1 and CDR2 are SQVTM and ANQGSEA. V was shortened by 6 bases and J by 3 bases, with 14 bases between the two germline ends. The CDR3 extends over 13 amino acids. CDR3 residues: CSVNRDIYTEAFF. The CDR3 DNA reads TGCAGCGTGAACCGGGACATCTACACTGAAGCTTTCTTT.

CDR3 residues: CASSSRDRGVSAPHNEQFF. The CDR3 coding sequence is TGTGCCAGCAGCTCCCGGGACAGGGGCGTAAGTGCGCCTCACAATGAGCAGTTCTTC. The chain recombines TRBV4-2 with TRBJ2-1; TRBD1 agrees at 10 bases. This CDR3 contains 19 residues. J lost 5 bases, V lost 5 bases, and 18 bases had no gene match. Germline V gene sequence: CDR1 LGHNA, CDR2 YNFKEQ.

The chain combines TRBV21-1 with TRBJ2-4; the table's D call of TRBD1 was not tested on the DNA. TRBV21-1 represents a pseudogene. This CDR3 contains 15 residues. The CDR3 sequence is CASSMTGLAKNIQYF. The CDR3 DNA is TGTGCCAGCAGCATGACAGGGTTAGCCAAAAACATTCAGTACTTC.

CDR3 amino acids: CASSYSGGRDYNEQFF. CDR3 DNA sequence: TGTGCCAGCAGTTACTCTGGCGGGAGGGATTACAATGAGCAGTTCTTC. The chain carries TRBV6-5 and TRBJ2-1; 9 positions match TRBD2. CDR1 and CDR2 (germline): MNHEY, SVGAGI. This CDR3 comprises 16 residues. V gave up 0 bases and J gave up 4 bases; unmatched junction bases: 4.

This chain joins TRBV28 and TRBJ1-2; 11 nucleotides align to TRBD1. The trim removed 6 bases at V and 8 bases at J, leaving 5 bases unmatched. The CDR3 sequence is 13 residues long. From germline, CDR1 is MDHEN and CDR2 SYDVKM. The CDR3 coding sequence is TGTGCCAGCAGGGGGACAGGGGGGAGAGGCTACACCTTC. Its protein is CASRGTGGRGYTF.

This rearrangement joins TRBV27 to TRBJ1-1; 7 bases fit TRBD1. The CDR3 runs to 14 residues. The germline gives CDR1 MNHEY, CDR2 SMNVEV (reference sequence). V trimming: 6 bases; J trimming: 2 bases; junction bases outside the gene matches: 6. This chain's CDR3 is CASSARGYNTEAFF. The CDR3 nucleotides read TGTGCCAGCAGCGCCAGGGGGTATAACACTGAAGCTTTCTTT.

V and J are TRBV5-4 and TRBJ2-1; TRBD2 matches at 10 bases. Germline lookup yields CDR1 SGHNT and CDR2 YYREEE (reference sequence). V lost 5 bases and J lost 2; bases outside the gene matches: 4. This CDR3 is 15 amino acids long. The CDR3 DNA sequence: TGTGCCAGCAGGCAAGCGGGAGGGCCCTACAATGAGCAGTTCTTC. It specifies CASRQAGGPYNEQFF.